This T cell receptor (beta chain) was sequenced for a study of cytomegalovirus exposure and HLA in healthy donors. Overall study findings and caveats: At a 0.05 false discovery rate, a later analysis found 18,000 or so TCR beta sequences to be associated with HLA alleles. A few CMV-associated chains proved CMV antigen-specific in vitro. Most TCR sequences showed up rarely, but some public TCRs showed up in many donors. Most of the CMV-associated TCR beta chains (in a later analysis) appeared to be HLA-restricted.

PCR was performed using 60 Vbeta and 13 Jbeta primers. Sequenced by immunoSEQ multiplex PCR; TCRdb stores in-frame clones only, minus some. The sample lists over 95,000 clones, roughly 70% occurring once. This CDR3 region has 16 residues. Germline V gives CDR1 SSHAT, CDR2 FNYEAQ (reference sequence). In regard to this clone: Its antigen remains unidentified. The junction shows a germline mismatch at one end, possibly a read error.

J is TRBJ2-1 and V is TRBV7-7, with 10 bases identical to TRBD2. This sequence was found in a middle-aged woman in good health and CMV-seropositive. The material sequenced was PBMCs. The CDR3 DNA sequence: TGTGCTAGCAGCTTAGCGCTAGCGGGAGTTGGCAATGAGCAGTTCTTC. Translated, it gives CASSLALAGVGNEQFF.